A single sample gave rise to the 14 T cell receptor beta chains below, sequenced in a study of cytomegalovirus exposure and HLA in healthy donors. The PCR was carried out with 60 Vbeta primers and 13 Jbeta primers. The protocol was immunoSEQ multiplex PCR, while the TCRdb copy is restricted to in-frame clones and leaves out a portion. The profile shows about 95,000 clones, 80% to 85% of them singletons. Sequencing was carried out using PBMCs. These receptor sequences come from a woman in her 70s in good health and CMV-seropositive.

The CDR3 is CASTLNTGTGVAGSTQYF. In DNA, the CDR3 is TGTGCCAGTACCTTAAATACCGGGACAGGGGTTGCTGGGTCGACGCAGTATTTT. The V gene is TRBV19, the J gene TRBJ2-3; 10 nucleotides align to TRBD1. There are 18 residues in the CDR3. V shed 7 bases and J 9 bases; nucleotides not matched to a gene: 22. Germline CDR1 LNHDA, CDR2 SQIVND (reference sequence).

This clone appeared a single time. The J gene is TRBJ1-4, the V gene TRBV4-3; TRBD1 might be the D (5 bases). With 4 bases removed from V and 7 bases from J, the gap between germline ends came to 13 bases. The CDR3 spans 14 residues. Germline CDR1 reads LGHNA; CDR2 reads YSLEER. CDR3 DNA: TGCGCCAGCAGCCCAGGGTGGTGGGTTGAAAAACTGTTTTTT. Encoded protein: CASSPGWWVEKLFF.

The chain is built from TRBV18 and TRBJ2-7; 8 bases line up with TRBD2. Per the germline V gene, CDR1 is KGHSH and CDR2 is LQKENI. CDR3 length: 14 residues. With 3 bases clipped from V and 3 bases from J, the junction kept 4 bases outside the gene matches. CDR3 amino acids: CASSPTSGYYEQYF. The DNA of the CDR3 is TGTGCCAGCTCACCCACTAGCGGCTACTACGAGCAGTACTTC.

This clone has only one observation. The genes are TRBV29-1 and TRBJ2-5; D not resolved. This CDR3 region has 12 residues. The germline V and J ends were trimmed by 7 bases and 5 bases, with 14 bases remaining between them. The V gene's germline CDR1 is SQVTM and CDR2 ANQGSEA. This chain's CDR3 is CSADTLEETQYF. In DNA form, the CDR3 reads TGCAGCGCTGACACCTTGGAGGAGACCCAGTACTTC.

J is TRBJ1-4 and V is TRBV5-6; no firm D call. Trimming pared 2 bases from V and 5 bases from J, leaving 10 bases between. This CDR3 has 14 amino acids. Germline V lookup: CDR1 SGHDT, CDR2 YYEEEE. CDR3 nucleotide sequence: TGTGCCAGCAGCTTCTACAGAAAAAATGAAAAACTGTTTTTT. Translating gives CASSFYRKNEKLFF.

The chain recombines TRBV20-1 with TRBJ2-4, with unresolved D. The CDR3 totals 9 residues. The germline V gene has CDR1 DFQATT and CDR2 SNEGSKA (reference sequence). The chain's CDR3 is CITKNIQYF. CDR3 DNA sequence: TGCATAACCAAAAACATTCAGTACTTC.

The chain joins TRBV27 to TRBJ2-3, with TRBD2 matching 10 bases. The J segment lost 2 bases and the V segment lost 6 bases, leaving 8 bases of the junction unmatched. CDR1 is MNHEY, CDR2 SMNVEV, per germline (reference sequence). The CDR3 is made up of 16 amino acids. This CDR3 is CASSSGLAAYTDTQYF. The CDR3 DNA follows: TGTGCCAGCAGCAGTGGACTAGCGGCTTACACAGATACGCAGTATTTT.

V is TRBV15 and J is TRBJ1-4; no clear D. The germline V and J ends were trimmed by 3 bases and 0 bases, with 11 bases remaining between them. Germline values: CDR1 LNHNV, CDR2 YYDKDF (reference sequence). The CDR3 is 16 amino acids. Here the CDR3 DNA reads TGTGCCACCAGCAGGTCCCCCCCTGCAACTAATGAAAAACTGTTTTTT. Its translation: CATSRSPPATNEKLFF.

There are a few counts of this clone. This chain joins TRBV29-1 and TRBJ2-1; 12 bases map to TRBD2. The CDR3 spans 16 residues. V lost 1 base to trimming and J lost 2 bases; unmatched junction nucleotides: 3. From germline, CDR1 is SQVTM and CDR2 ANQGSEA. DNA of the CDR3: TGCAGCGTTGAAGTTCGACTAGCGGGAGCCTACAATGAGCAGTTCTTC. Protein sequence: CSVEVRLAGAYNEQFF.

This rearrangement joins TRBV7-9 to TRBJ1-1; D may be TRBD1 (6 bases). The CDR3 spans 14 residues. CDR1 is SEHNR and CDR2 is FQNEAQ in the germline V gene (reference sequence). Deletions cut 6 bases from V and 2 bases from J, with 13 bases between. The CDR3 region has the DNA TGTGCCAGCAGTGGACAGAATCTCAACACTGAAGCTTTCTTT. Translated, it gives CASSGQNLNTEAFF.

This chain joins TRBV7-2 and TRBJ2-1; D may be TRBD2 (5 bases). Trimming pared 4 bases from V and 4 bases from J, leaving 8 bases between. CDR3 size: 13 residues. CDR1 is SGHTA, CDR2 FQGNSA, per germline. The CDR3 region has the DNA TGTGCCAGCAGCTCTAGCCCTTACAATGAGCAGTTCTTC. Translated: CASSSSPYNEQFF.

CDR3 sequence: CASGYSGQGKYEQYF. The CDR3 coding sequence is TGCGCCAGCGGCTATTCGGGACAGGGAAAGTACGAGCAGTACTTC. J is TRBJ2-7 and V is TRBV4-1; 9 bases align to TRBD1. This CDR3 region has 15 residues. V lost 8 bases to trimming and J lost 4 bases; unmatched junction nucleotides: 12. CDR1 is MGHRA and CDR2 is YSYEKL in the germline V gene.

This clone showed up just once. The chain is built from TRBV19 and TRBJ2-2, with 8 nucleotides matching TRBD1. Germline loops: CDR1 LNHDA, CDR2 SQIVND (reference sequence). CDR3 length: 15 residues. The V segment lost 5 bases and the J segment 6 bases; nucleotides outside the gene matches: 8. The CDR3 reads CASSSRGRKAGELFF. In DNA form, the CDR3 reads TGTGCCAGTAGTTCCAGGGGGCGCAAAGCCGGGGAGCTGTTTTTT. Full variable domain (outside the CDR3, taken from reference TRBV19 and TRBJ2-2): DGGITQSPKYLFRKEGQNVTLSCEQNLNHDAMYWYRQDPGQGLRLIYYSQIVNDFQKGDIAEGYSVSREKKESFPLTVTSAQKNPTAFYLCASSSRGRKAGELFFGEGSRLTVL.

V and J are TRBV5-1 and TRBJ1-2, with a possible D match to TRBD1 (6 bases). Per the germline V gene, CDR1 is SGHRS and CDR2 is YFSETQ. This CDR3 spans 16 amino acids. V lost 2 bases to trimming and J lost 0 bases, with 14 bases between them. CDR3 bases: TGCGCCAGCAGCTTAGGGAGAACAGGGACTAACTATGGCTACACCTTC. Translating it yields CASSLGRTGTNYGYTF.